The entry that follows covers one T cell receptor beta chain sequence. The target of this receptor is not known. Base qualities are not provided; no much larger clone lies one nucleotide away. The record originates from a study of blood T cell repertoires in COVID-19 (TCRdb year 2020). Study-level background: The collaborator samples originated in the United States, Italy and Spain and spanned the acute and convalescent phases of COVID-19. A de-identified subject ID, COVID-19 status, age in years and sex were almost always included in the sample metadata. Deeply sampled blood TCRbeta repertoires from subjects exposed to, actively infected with, or recovered from COVID-19 were included in the dataset. The material from the prospective study consisted of cDNA or gDNA derived from T cells, B-cell-depleted T cells, or PBMCs. Where available, HLA class I and class II types were obtained from metadata supplied by the sample provider rather than from assay-based typing. Samples were obtained from the ongoing ImmuneRACE study (first 160 participants) and from about 1,300 subjects provided by 6 global collaborators. The repertoires were released in a freely available public database intended as a resource for research on the immune response to SARS-CoV-2. Study-wide findings and limitations: The quantity of clinical and demographic metadata differed by source and by participant and was supplied without curation.

Clipping removes 2 bases from V and 2 bases from J, with 8 as the unmatched junction base count. From cysteine to phenylalanine, the CDR3 is 18 amino acids long. Of all the DNA, just the CDR3 is kept, 54 bases in frame from base 1. CDR1 and CDR2, per the germline V gene (reference sequence), are GTSNPN and SVGIG. One collaborating source in Seattle enrolled patients during active infection and followed them longitudinally through the course of disease. Collaborating institutions collected whole blood in K2EDTA tubes following their own protocols. For TCRbeta analysis, collaborators shipped samples as frozen whole blood, isolated PBMCs, or DNA extracted from either of those sample types. The immunoSEQ Assay, a bias-controlled multiplex PCR, was used to amplify TCRbeta CDR3 regions from genomic DNA. The paper's processing steps were these. Within the assay, amplification of reference gene primers was used to estimate how many nucleated cells each sample contained. To quantify the absolute abundance of each unique TCRbeta CDR3 rearrangement, sequence reads were collapsed and filtered. For each sample, productive Simpson clonality was calculated as the square root of Simpson's diversity index over productive rearrangements. This immuneACCESS table, as held by TCRdb, lists in-frame sequences with V and J called but not all clones. Of the missing ones, under half trace to an unresolved V gene in checked studies; the others have no known cause. V and J calls and clone size follow that table, whereas D and trimming were derived from the DNA. This sample gives around 440,000 clones in total; around 88% of them show up just once. The ten largest clones capture roughly an eighth of the sample.

This clonotype was obtained from a woman aged 45-59 years with COVID-19, enrolled during active disease. The chain employs TRBV30 and TRBJ2-2, and TRBD2 aligns with 13 junction nucleotides. The specimen was peripheral blood. The DNA is TGTGCCTGGAGTCCCGGGACTAGCGGGATAGCAAACACCGGGGAGCTGTTTTTT. This encodes CAWSPGTSGIANTGELFF.